The entry below gives a single TCR beta chain sequence along with its context. Its antigen is undetermined. The entry originates in a study of shared clonotypes between healthy human individuals. Notes on the study in general: The study sampled only blood, and tissue repertoires likely differ.

With 5 bases removed from V and 2 bases from J, the gap between germline ends came to 12 bases. Germline values: CDR1 MNHEY, CDR2 SMNVEV (reference sequence). The CDR3 totals 14 residues. The assay ran at deep level. It was across several immunoSEQ plates that each subset's genomic DNA was evenly split. Data came from immunoSEQ multiplex PCR; TCRdb stores just in-frame clones and leaves some out. The profile covers under 2.5 million clones, with about 90% appearing a single time and around 0.38% taken by the ten largest. This TCR came from a young man in good health. Some clones in this sample may be carry-over from other donors' samples. The chain employs TRBV27 and TRBJ1-2; D gene unclear. Sequenced input: naive CD4+ T cells from PBMCs. Regarding subset: CD45RA+ positively selected. For the CDR3, the DNA is TGTGCCAGCAGTCCTTTTGACGGAAACTATGGCTACACCTTC. As protein: CASSPFDGNYGYTF.